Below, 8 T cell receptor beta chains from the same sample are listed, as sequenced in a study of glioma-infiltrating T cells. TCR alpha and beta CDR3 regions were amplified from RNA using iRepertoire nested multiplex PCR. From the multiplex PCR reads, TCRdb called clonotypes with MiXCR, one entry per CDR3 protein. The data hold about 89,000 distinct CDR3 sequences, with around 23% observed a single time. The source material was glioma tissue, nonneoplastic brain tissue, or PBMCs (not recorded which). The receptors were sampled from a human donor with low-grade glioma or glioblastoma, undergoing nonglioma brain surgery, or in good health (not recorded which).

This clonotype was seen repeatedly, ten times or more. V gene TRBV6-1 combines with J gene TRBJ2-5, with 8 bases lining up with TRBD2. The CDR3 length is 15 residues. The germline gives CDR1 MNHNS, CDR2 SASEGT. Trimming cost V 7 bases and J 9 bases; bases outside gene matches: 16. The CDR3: CASTLAGIAVPAQYF. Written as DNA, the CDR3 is TGTGCCAGCACTTTAGCGGGAATCGCCGTCCCTGCCCAGTACTTC.

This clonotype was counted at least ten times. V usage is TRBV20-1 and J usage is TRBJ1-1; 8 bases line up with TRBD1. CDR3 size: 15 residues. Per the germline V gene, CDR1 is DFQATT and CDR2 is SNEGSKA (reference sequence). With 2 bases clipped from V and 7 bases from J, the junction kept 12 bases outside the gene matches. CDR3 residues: CSARPAGQGALEAFF. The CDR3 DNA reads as TGCAGTGCTAGACCTGCAGGCCAGGGGGCTCTTGAAGCTTTCTTT.

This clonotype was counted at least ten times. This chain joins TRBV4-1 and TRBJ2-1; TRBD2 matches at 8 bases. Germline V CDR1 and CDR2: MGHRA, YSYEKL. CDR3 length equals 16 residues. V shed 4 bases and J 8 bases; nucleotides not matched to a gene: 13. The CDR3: CASSPGGAGVLDEQFF. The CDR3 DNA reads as TGCGCCAGCAGCCCCGGGGGAGCGGGAGTGTTGGATGAGCAGTTCTTC.

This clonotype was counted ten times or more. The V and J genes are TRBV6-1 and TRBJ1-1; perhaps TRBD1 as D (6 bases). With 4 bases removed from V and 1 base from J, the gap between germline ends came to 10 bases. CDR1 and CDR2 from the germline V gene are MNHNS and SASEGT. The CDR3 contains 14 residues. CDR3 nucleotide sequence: TGTGCCAGCAGTGTACAGGGATCGAACACTGAAGCTTTCTTT. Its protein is CASSVQGSNTEAFF.

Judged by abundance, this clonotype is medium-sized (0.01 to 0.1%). The DNA of the CDR3 is TGTGCCAGCAGCCCCCAGGGGACTGAAGCTTTCTTT. This translates into CASSPQGTEAFF. The chain employs TRBV6-2 or TRBV6-3 and TRBJ1-1; the D gene is possibly TRBD1 (6 bases). This CDR3 has 12 residues. The ends were cut back, 6 bases at V and 5 bases at J, with 10 bases in the middle. Germline CDR1 MNHEY, CDR2 SVGEGT.

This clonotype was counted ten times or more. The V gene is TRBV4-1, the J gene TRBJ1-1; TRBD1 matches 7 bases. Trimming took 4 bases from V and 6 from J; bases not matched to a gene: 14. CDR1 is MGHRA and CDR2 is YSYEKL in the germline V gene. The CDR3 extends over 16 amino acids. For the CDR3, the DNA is TGCGCCAGCAGCCCCCGACAGGGACAGATCAGGGCTGAAGCTTTCTTT. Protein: CASSPRQGQIRAEAFF.

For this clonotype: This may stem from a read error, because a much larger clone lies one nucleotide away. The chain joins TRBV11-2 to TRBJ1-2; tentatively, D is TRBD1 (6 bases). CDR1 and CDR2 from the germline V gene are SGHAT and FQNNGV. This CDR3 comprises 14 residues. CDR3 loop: CASSRPDRNYGYTF. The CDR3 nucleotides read TGCGCCAGCAGCCGTCCAGACAGGAACTATGGCTACACCTTC. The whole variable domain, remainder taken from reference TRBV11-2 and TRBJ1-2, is EAGVAQSPRYKIIEKRQSVAFWCNPISGHATLYWYQQILGQGPKLLIQFQNNGVVDDSQLPKDRFSAERLKGVDSTLKIQPAKLEDSAVYLCASSRPDRNYGYTFGSGTRLTVV.

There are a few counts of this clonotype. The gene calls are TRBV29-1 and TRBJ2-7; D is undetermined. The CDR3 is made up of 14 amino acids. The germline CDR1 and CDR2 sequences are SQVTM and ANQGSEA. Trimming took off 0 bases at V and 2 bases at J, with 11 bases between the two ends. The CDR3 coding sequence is TGCAGCGTTGAAGAGGCAGCCGGAGCCTACGAGCAGTACTTC. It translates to CSVEEAAGAYEQYF.